A single sample is the source of the 30 T cell receptor beta chains below, sequenced in a study of Graves' ophthalmopathy and Graves' hyperthyroidism. RNA transcripts yielded amplified TCR beta CDR3 regions. Investigators did first-round RT-PCR with HTBI primers, then second-round multiplex PCR. TCRdb re-derived calls from the multiplex PCR reads in MiXCR, one entry per CDR3 protein. The table has around 1,200,000 distinct CDR3 sequences, 35% to 40% seen once. Sequencing was done on a sample of peripheral blood or thyroid tissue (not recorded which). All receptors derive from an adult man with Graves' hyperthyroidism.

The chain links TRBV19 to TRBJ2-7; 7 bases line up with TRBD1. J lost 2 bases, V lost 1 base, and 2 bases had no gene match. CDR3 length: 14 amino acids. Germline values: CDR1 LNHDA, CDR2 SQIVND (reference sequence). CDR3 sequence (DNA): TGTGCCAGTAGTATAGTCGGGACAGCCTACGAGCAGTACTTC. It is translated as CASSIVGTAYEQYF.

Only a few counts were recorded for this clonotype. Just one base apart from a much larger clone, this may be a read error. The chain uses TRBV29-1 and TRBJ1-1; D remains ambiguous. V shed 4 bases and J shed 10 bases, with 10 bases lying between them. Germline V gene sequence: CDR1 SQVTM, CDR2 ANQGSEA. The CDR3 is 10 amino acids. CDR3 residues: CSVGHVGAFF. DNA of the CDR3: TGCAGCGTTGGGCATGTTGGAGCTTTCTTT.

Note on this clonotype: A much larger clone lies a single base off, so this may be a read error. This sequence joins TRBV7-2 and TRBJ2-7, with a tentative D call TRBD2 (5 bases). The CDR3 totals 12 residues. V was pared by 3 bases and J by 6 bases, with 9 bases between. The V gene's germline CDR1 is SGHTA and CDR2 FQGNSA. The CDR3 nucleotides are TGTGCCAGCAGCTTTATGGGGAGCGAGCAGTACTTC. This codes for CASSFMGSEQYF. Looking up the rest from reference TRBV7-2 and TRBJ2-7 gives the full variable domain: GAGVSQSPSNKVTEKGKDVELRCDPISGHTALYWYRQSLGQGLEFLIYFQGNSAPDKSGLPSDRFSAERTGGSVSTLTIQRTQQEDSAVYLCASSFMGSEQYFGPGTRLTVT.

This clonotype was seen ten or more times. This sequence joins TRBV10-3 and TRBJ1-1, with D possibly being TRBD1 (6 bases). The CDR3 covers 14 residues. Trimming took off 3 bases at V and 4 bases at J, with 12 bases between the two ends. CDR1 and CDR2 (germline): ENHRY, SYGVKD. The CDR3 region has the DNA TGTGCCATCAGTGAAGGGGGAACATTCACTGAAGCTTTCTTT. This gives the protein CAISEGGTFTEAFF.

The rearrangement links TRBV29-1 to TRBJ2-7; D might be TRBD2 (6 bases). The germline gives CDR1 SQVTM, CDR2 ANQGSEA. The V end lost 3 bases, the J end lost 7 bases, and 16 bases lay between the germline ends. The CDR3 consists of 13 residues. The CDR3 is CSVEITGVGEQYF. Here the CDR3 DNA reads TGCAGCGTTGAGATCACGGGAGTCGGGGAGCAGTACTTC.

This clonotype was found many times. This rearrangement joins TRBV10-3 to TRBJ1-2; no firm D call. In germline, CDR1 is ENHRY, CDR2 SYGVKD. The CDR3 runs to 10 residues. V lost 10 bases and J 7 bases, leaving 10 bases between the germline ends. For the CDR3, the DNA is TGTGCCACCGGCAACATTGGCTACACCTTC. This gives the protein CATGNIGYTF.

This clonotype appeared many times. As DNA, the CDR3 is TGTGCCAGCAGCTCACTCAACCAACGATCGCGGGGGCACTATGGCTACACCTTC. Translating it yields CASSSLNQRSRGHYGYTF. This sequence joins TRBV7-9 and TRBJ1-2; TRBD1 might be the D (6 bases). The CDR3 is 18 residues long. Trimming took 4 bases from V and 3 from J, leaving 24 bases between them. Germline assignment: CDR1 SEHNR and CDR2 FQNEAQ (reference sequence).

V is TRBV7-2 and J is TRBJ1-1; D might be TRBD1 (5 bases). The CDR3 is made up of 14 amino acids. The V gene lost 3 bases and the J gene lost 4 bases, with 12 bases spanning the gap. Germline assignment: CDR1 SGHTA and CDR2 FQGNSA. CDR3 sequence (DNA): TGTGCCAGCAGCTTCGGGACCCACGTCACTGAAGCTTTCTTT. Amino acids: CASSFGTHVTEAFF.

The gene calls are TRBV6-1 and TRBJ1-5, with 7 bases matching TRBD1. CDR3 length equals 14 residues. Germline assignment: CDR1 MNHNS and CDR2 SASEGT. The ends lost 5 bases at V and 6 bases at J; junction bases unmatched: 7. The CDR3 reads CASSYRGARQPQHF. The CDR3 region has the DNA TGTGCCAGCAGTTACAGGGGAGCACGTCAGCCCCAGCATTTT.

The chain links TRBV10-3 to TRBJ2-5; D is ambiguous. The CDR3 extends over 13 amino acids. V lost 8 bases, J lost 1 base, and 11 bases lay in between. Germline CDR1 and CDR2: ENHRY and SYGVKD. The CDR3 sequence: CAIGPPVQETQYF. The DNA of the CDR3 is TGTGCCATCGGACCACCCGTCCAAGAGACCCAGTACTTC.

Concerning this clonotype: A much bigger clone sits one base away, suggesting this may be a read error. This sequence joins TRBV10-2 and TRBJ2-2, with D possibly TRBD1 on 6 matching bases. Germline V gives CDR1 WSHSY, CDR2 SAAADI. The V gene lost 6 bases and the J gene lost 3 bases, with 17 bases spanning the gap. The CDR3 covers 16 residues. This CDR3 reads CASRTGTPVDTGELFF. The CDR3 bases are TGCGCCAGCAGGACCGGGACACCGGTGGACACCGGGGAGCTGTTTTTT.

This clonotype was counted many times. The chain recombines TRBV19 with TRBJ2-7, with no clear D. The CDR3 sequence is 15 residues long. The V end was cut by 6 bases, the J end by 4 bases, with 19 bases between. Germline values: CDR1 LNHDA, CDR2 SQIVND (reference sequence). The CDR3 is CASSHSGQSTYEQYF. The CDR3 DNA is TGTGCCAGTAGCCACTCCGGGCAATCAACTTACGAGCAGTACTTC.

This chain joins TRBV4-3 and TRBJ2-7, with TRBD1 matching over 8 bases. This CDR3 contains 15 residues. The J segment lost 2 bases and the V segment lost 4 bases, leaving 7 bases of the junction unmatched. CDR1 LGHNA and CDR2 YSLEER come from the germline V gene. The CDR3 sequence is CASSLRQGSAYEQYF. CDR3 sequence (DNA): TGCGCCAGCAGCCTGCGACAGGGGAGCGCCTACGAGCAGTACTTC.

This clonotype was observed once. A much larger clone differs by one base, so this may be a read error. The rearrangement joins TRBV10-3 to TRBJ2-7; TRBD2 agrees at 9 bases. From germline, CDR1 is ENHRY and CDR2 SYGVKD. The CDR3 totals 16 residues. DNA of the CDR3: TGTGCCCTCAGTGGCCTAGCGGGGCCACCCCCCCACGAGCAGTACTTC. Encoded protein: CALSGLAGPPPHEQYF.

This clonotype was counted ten times or more. The chain uses TRBV7-2 and TRBJ2-7, with TRBD1 matching 10 bases. Per germline, CDR1 SGHTA and CDR2 FQGNSA. Trimming cost V 1 base and J 4 bases; bases outside gene matches: 7. This CDR3 region has 16 residues. CDR3 residues: CASSLGLDRGNYEQYF. The CDR3 bases are TGTGCCAGCAGCTTAGGGTTGGACAGGGGGAATTACGAGCAGTACTTC. Full variable domain (outside the CDR3, taken from reference TRBV7-2 and TRBJ2-7): GAGVSQSPSNKVTEKGKDVELRCDPISGHTALYWYRQSLGQGLEFLIYFQGNSAPDKSGLPSDRFSAERTGGSVSTLTIQRTQQEDSAVYLCASSLGLDRGNYEQYFGPGTRLTVT.

The chain employs TRBV7-2 and TRBJ1-5, with a possible D match to TRBD1 (5 bases). CDR3 size: 14 residues. Trimming cost V 6 bases and J 3 bases, with 12 bases left between them. Germline CDR1 SGHTA, CDR2 FQGNSA. The CDR3 is CASSYQGANQPQHF. CDR3 sequence (DNA): TGTGCCAGCAGTTATCAGGGTGCCAATCAGCCCCAGCATTTT.

A few counts support this clonotype. This sequence joins TRBV7-2 and TRBJ2-6; no definite D call. The CDR3 totals 15 residues. Trimming removed 4 bases from V and 4 bases from J, with 11 bases in between. The germline V gene has CDR1 SGHTA and CDR2 FQGNSA. CDR3 region: CASSSAGLGANVLTF. CDR3 coding DNA: TGTGCCAGCAGCTCTGCCGGGTTAGGGGCCAACGTCCTGACTTTC.

Points on this clonotype: This may be a read error: a much more frequent sequence differs by one nucleotide. The V and J genes are TRBV7-2 and TRBJ1-1; D gene uncertain. This CDR3 spans 15 amino acids. Germline V gives CDR1 SGHTA, CDR2 FQGNSA. The V end lost 5 bases, the J end lost 3 bases, and 16 bases lay between the germline ends. The CDR3 coding sequence is TGTGCCAGCAGCGAGGACCTACTTTTGTACACTGAAGCTTTCTTT. Amino acids: CASSEDLLLYTEAFF. Based on the CDR3 plus reference TRBV7-2 and TRBJ1-1, the full variable domain is GAGVSQSPSNKVTEKGKDVELRCDPISGHTALYWYRQSLGQGLEFLIYFQGNSAPDKSGLPSDRFSAERTGGSVSTLTIQRTQQEDSAVYLCASSEDLLLYTEAFFGQGTRLTVV.

The chain couples TRBV19 to TRBJ1-5; TRBD1 is a possible D gene (5 bases). This CDR3 contains 15 residues. Germline V gene lookup returns CDR1 LNHDA and CDR2 SQIVND (reference sequence). V dropped 3 bases and J dropped 5 bases, with 14 bases sitting between them. The chain's CDR3 is CASSIFRAPDQPQHF. For the CDR3, the DNA is TGTGCCAGTAGTATTTTCAGGGCTCCTGATCAGCCCCAGCATTTT.

About this clonotype itself: The conserved phenylalanine or tryptophan normally closing the CDR3 is absent here, so this likely arose from a read error. The limits of the CDR3 on the DNA are not certain, so only TCRdb's listed CDR3 is given. The chain links TRBV12-3 or TRBV12-4 to TRBJ2-6; the tabulated D call, TRBD1, remains unverified against the DNA. The CDR3 has 8 residues if both end residues are counted. This CDR3 is CASRPVTG.

This clonotype was observed a few times. The chain recombines TRBV19 with TRBJ1-4; D ambiguous. CDR3 size: 15 residues. V lost 0 bases and J lost 4, with 9 bases in between. Germline assignment: CDR1 LNHDA and CDR2 SQIVND (reference sequence). The CDR3, as DNA: TGTGCCAGTAGTATAGATCGGGGATTTAATGAAAAACTGTTTTTT. This translates into CASSIDRGFNEKLFF.

In this sample, this clonotype turned up a few times. The chain has TRBV27 and TRBJ1-5, with 7 nucleotides matching TRBD1. This CDR3 spans 14 amino acids. Unmatched junction bases numbered 9, after V lost 5 bases and J lost 8 bases. CDR1 is MNHEY, CDR2 SMNVEV, per germline (reference sequence). For the CDR3, the DNA is TGTGCCAGCAGTGTCACACAGGGGTGGGAGCCCCAGCATTTT. As protein: CASSVTQGWEPQHF.

Remarks on this clonotype: One end of the junction is discordant with germline, which a read error may explain. The chain combines TRBV9 with TRBJ2-5; 9 nucleotides align to TRBD2. Germline CDR1 and CDR2: SGDLS and YYNGEE. The CDR3 consists of 15 residues. The CDR3 DNA reads as TGTGCCAGCACCGTAGATAGCGGGAGAGGGGAGACCCAGTACTTC. This translates into CASTVDSGRGETQYF. Drawing the rest from reference TRBV9 and TRBJ2-5, the complete variable domain is DSGVTQTPKHLITATGQRVTLRCSPRSGDLSVYWYQQSLDQGLQFLIQYYNGEERAKGNILERFSAQQFPDLHSELNLSSLELGDSALYFCASTVDSGRGETQYFGPGTRLLVL.

The chain couples TRBV6-2 or TRBV6-3 to TRBJ2-5, with 10 bases matching TRBD2. Germline values: CDR1 MNHEY, CDR2 SVGEGT. The length of the CDR3 is 15 residues. With 6 bases clipped from V and 2 bases from J, the junction kept 6 bases outside the gene matches. CDR3 sequence (DNA): TGTGCCAGCAGCCGTTGGACTAGCGGACAAGAGACCCAGTACTTC. Translation: CASSRWTSGQETQYF.

This clonotype appeared many times. This chain links TRBV5-1 with TRBJ2-2; 7 bases map to TRBD1. The CDR3 totals 14 residues. J gave up 4 bases and V 4 bases, and 4 bases lay outside the gene matches. The germline V gene has CDR1 SGHRS and CDR2 YFSETQ. The CDR3 spells CASSKRQGTGELFF. CDR3 DNA sequence: TGCGCCAGCAGCAAGCGACAGGGCACCGGGGAGCTGTTTTTT.

This clonotype was counted at least ten times. The CDR3 DNA reads TGCGCCAGCAGCCCCGGGACAGGGCTCGGACAGCCCCAGCATTTT. It codes for CASSPGTGLGQPQHF. V gene TRBV5-1 combines with J gene TRBJ1-5, with 9 bases identical to TRBD1. Germline V gene data show CDR1 as SGHRS and CDR2 as YFSETQ. V was pared by 4 bases and J by 7 bases, with 9 bases of the junction left unmatched. The CDR3 runs 15 residues.

The J gene is TRBJ2-6, the V gene TRBV20-1; a possible D gene is TRBD1 (5 bases). CDR3 size: 12 residues. Germline V lookup: CDR1 DFQATT, CDR2 SNEGSKA (reference sequence). The V end was cut by 3 bases, the J end by 8 bases, with 8 bases between. CDR3 loop: CSARAGTNVLTF. As DNA, the CDR3 is TGCAGTGCTAGGGCAGGGACCAACGTCCTGACTTTC.

The chain has TRBV25-1 and TRBJ2-7; TRBD1 matches at 7 bases. The trim removed 8 bases at V and 2 bases at J, leaving 9 bases unmatched. The CDR3 is 14 amino acids. From germline, CDR1 is MGHDK and CDR2 SYGVNS. The DNA of the CDR3 is TGTGCCAGCCAAGATTCCCAGGGGGCCTACGAGCAGTACTTC. Its protein product is CASQDSQGAYEQYF.

A remark on this clonotype: A much larger clonotype is one base distant, so this may be a read error. J is TRBJ1-2 and V is TRBV10-3; unclear D gene. Germline CDR1 and CDR2: ENHRY and SYGVKD. V was trimmed by 5 bases and J by 0 bases, leaving 7 bases between them. This CDR3 has 13 residues. The CDR3 coding sequence is TGTGCCATCAGTTACGTCCCTAACTATGGCTACACCTTC. Residues: CAISYVPNYGYTF.

This clonotype was seen a handful of times. The chain employs TRBV4-3 and TRBJ1-3; D unclear. V lost 0 bases to trimming and J lost 0 bases, with 6 bases between them. The CDR3 loop spans 15 amino acids. The germline V gene has CDR1 LGHNA and CDR2 YSLEER. The CDR3 region is CASSQDPFSGNTIYF. The CDR3 bases are TGCGCCAGCAGCCAAGACCCCTTCTCTGGAAACACCATATATTTT.